This section outlines one TCR beta chain sequence together with its context. Its matching antigen is unknown. The data were obtained in a study of OX40 agonist ivuxolimab in advanced cancers. Study-level background: Patients received ivuxolimab, an intravenous treatment, every 2 weeks at 0.01 to 10 mg/kg. A partial response was reached by three patients: one with hepatocellular carcinoma and two with cutaneous melanoma. Overall study findings and caveats: What antigens the expanded peripheral T cells recognized was never established. The study observed clonal expansion of CD4+ and CD8+ blood T cells by week 6 at 0.1 to 3.0 mg/kg.

Assay used: immunoSEQ multiplex PCR; TCRdb lists only in-frame clones, some missing. The sample records around 60,000 clones, 79% being singletons. The material sequenced was CD4+ or CD8+ T cells sorted from blood, taken in a trial of the OX40 agonist ivuxolimab. The TCR sequence derives from an adult with an advanced solid tumor such as melanoma, head and neck, liver or kidney cancer.

The CDR3 loop is CASSILLAAQETQYF. CDR3 in DNA: TGTGCCAGCAGCATCTTACTAGCGGCCCAAGAGACCCAGTACTTC. This chain connects TRBV7-2 to TRBJ2-5; 8 bases are shared with TRBD2. Germline values: CDR1 SGHTA, CDR2 FQGNSA. V shed 5 bases, J shed 1 base, and the junction held 6 bases outside the gene matches. The CDR3 runs to 15 residues.